Listed here are 20 T cell receptor beta chains from one sample, sequenced in a study of T cells in Graves' hyperthyroidism and ophthalmopathy. TCR beta CDR3 region amplification was performed from RNA transcripts. Primed by the HTBI set, a first-round RT-PCR was run on the TCR CDR3. TCRdb recomputed calls from the multiplex PCR reads with MiXCR, one row per CDR3 protein. The sample lists around 350,000 distinct CDR3 sequences, roughly 15% occurring once. What was sequenced was blood. Source of these receptors: a woman aged 60-70 years with Graves' ophthalmopathy.

This clonotype was counted many times. The gene calls are TRBV29-1 and TRBJ2-5; D may match TRBD1 or TRBD2 (5 bases each). The CDR3 is made up of 15 amino acids. The V gene lost 0 bases and the J gene lost 5 bases, with 16 bases spanning the gap. Germline V CDR1 and CDR2: SQVTM, ANQGSEA. In DNA, the CDR3 is TGCAGCGTTGAAGATTGGGCCGGGGCAGGGGAGACCCAGTACTTC. The encoded protein is CSVEDWAGAGETQYF.

This clonotype was picked up many times. The CDR3 sequence is CASSRTGGGDTQYF. CDR3 DNA: TGTGCCAGCAGTCGGACAGGGGGCGGCGATACGCAGTATTTT. V usage is TRBV6-1 and J usage is TRBJ2-3; 11 bases are a match to TRBD1. CDR3 length equals 14 residues. CDR1 is MNHNS, CDR2 SASEGT, per germline. V was pared by 5 bases and J by 6 bases, with 4 bases of the junction left unmatched.

The chain employs TRBV5-1 and TRBJ2-1, with D possibly called TRBD1 or TRBD2 (5 bases each). CDR1 is SGHRS and CDR2 is YFSETQ in the germline V gene. The CDR3 runs to 16 residues. With 1 base removed from V and 0 bases from J, the gap between germline ends came to 11 bases. The CDR3 region has the DNA TGCGCCAGCAGCTTGACCGGGACCCACTCCTACAATGAGCAGTTCTTC. It translates to CASSLTGTHSYNEQFF. Based on the CDR3 plus reference TRBV5-1 and TRBJ2-1, the full variable domain is KAGVTQTPRYLIKTRGQQVTLSCSPISGHRSVSWYQQTPGQGLQFLFEYFSETQRNKGNFPGRFSGRQFSNSRSEMNVSTLELGDSALYLCASSLTGTHSYNEQFFGPGTRLTVL.

This clonotype was detected a few times. V gene TRBV29-1 combines with J gene TRBJ2-1; 12 bases are a match to TRBD2. Trimming cost V 2 bases and J 10 bases; bases outside gene matches: 15. This CDR3 is 17 amino acids long. Germline V gene sequence: CDR1 SQVTM, CDR2 ANQGSEA. The CDR3 here is CSVEYHRLAGVLREQFF. The CDR3 DNA reads TGCAGCGTTGAATACCACAGACTAGCGGGAGTTTTAAGGGAGCAGTTCTTC.

This clonotype was seen many times. This chain joins TRBV28 and TRBJ2-3; a weak D match, TRBD1 (5 bases). Per germline, CDR1 MDHEN and CDR2 SYDVKM. The CDR3 length is 14 residues. Trimming removed 4 bases from V and 5 bases from J, with 13 bases in between. The CDR3 here is CASSSPRREDTQYF. The CDR3 DNA sequence: TGTGCCAGCAGTTCCCCCCGCAGGGAAGATACGCAGTATTTT.

There are a few counts of this clonotype. The CDR3 region is CASSETGDNSPLHF. As DNA, the CDR3 is TGCGCCAGCAGTGAGACGGGAGACAATTCACCCCTCCACTTT. The chain carries TRBV10-2 and TRBJ1-6; D is unclear. This CDR3 is built from 14 residues. CDR1 is WSHSY and CDR2 is SAAADI in the germline V gene. V was trimmed by 2 bases and J by 7 bases, leaving 9 bases between them.

This clonotype was detected ten times or more. This sequence joins TRBV20-1 and TRBJ2-3; weak D call: TRBD1 (6 bases). Germline values: CDR1 DFQATT, CDR2 SNEGSKA (reference sequence). The V and J ends lost 5 bases and 9 bases respectively, with 24 bases between them. The CDR3 spans 15 residues. The chain's CDR3 is CSAPEGRGPPPTQYF. Here the CDR3 DNA reads TGCAGTGCTCCTGAGGGCAGGGGCCCCCCTCCAACGCAGTATTTT.

This clonotype was seen a few times. The genes are TRBV27 and TRBJ2-1, with D possibly matching TRBD2 (6 bases). From germline, CDR1 is MNHEY and CDR2 SMNVEV (reference sequence). The V and J ends lost 8 bases and 8 bases respectively, with 22 bases between them. The CDR3 contains 15 residues. As DNA, the CDR3 is TGTGCCAGCCGTTCGGCTAGCGCCCAGGGAGATGAGCAGTTCTTC. Residues: CASRSASAQGDEQFF.

V is TRBV5-1 and J is TRBJ2-7; 8 nucleotides align to TRBD1. The germline gives CDR1 SGHRS, CDR2 YFSETQ. CDR3 size: 13 residues. V dropped 4 bases and J dropped 6; count of bases not matched to a gene: 6. DNA of the CDR3: TGCGCCAGCAGCACCCAGGGGGCTCGCGAGCAGTACTTC. It codes for CASSTQGAREQYF.

This clonotype was seen many times. The chain links TRBV2 to TRBJ1-4, with D maybe TRBD1 (5 bases). Germline V gene lookup returns CDR1 SNHLY and CDR2 FYNNEI. The length of the CDR3 is 14 residues. V lost 5 bases to trimming and J lost 0 bases, with 7 bases between them. The CDR3 sequence is CASSWTTTNEKLFF. The CDR3 bases are TGTGCCAGCAGTTGGACAACAACTAATGAAAAACTGTTTTTT.

The genes are TRBV5-5 and TRBJ2-1; maybe TRBD2 (5 bases). Germline V gene sequence: CDR1 SGHKS, CDR2 YYEKEE (reference sequence). The CDR3 sequence is 15 residues long. V was pared by 1 base and J by 3 bases, with 11 bases between. The CDR3 bases are TGTGCCAGCAGCTTGCTGAGGGAGAACTACAATGAGCAGTTCTTC. This gives the protein CASSLLRENYNEQFF.

The chain combines TRBV2 with TRBJ1-5; 7 nucleotides line up with TRBD1. Germline V gene lookup returns CDR1 SNHLY and CDR2 FYNNEI. There are 19 residues in the CDR3. J lost 2 bases, V lost 2 bases, and 15 bases had no gene match. The CDR3 DNA follows: TGTGCCAGCAGTGAATTGGTGACAGGGCTCGTGGGAGGCAATCAGCCCCAGCATTTT. Translation: CASSELVTGLVGGNQPQHF.

This clonotype has more than one count but fewer than ten. The chain recombines TRBV5-8 with TRBJ2-7, with no clear D. V shed 1 base and J shed 3 bases, with 5 bases lying between them. Germline lookup yields CDR1 SGHTS and CDR2 YDEGEE. The CDR3 has 12 amino acids. This CDR3 is CASSLTYYEQYF. The CDR3 DNA follows: TGTGCCAGCAGCTTGACATACTACGAGCAGTACTTC.

This clonotype was picked up many times. The rearrangement links TRBV2 to TRBJ1-6; 8 nucleotides agree with TRBD1. Germline assignment: CDR1 SNHLY and CDR2 FYNNEI. The ends lost 6 bases at V and 14 bases at J; junction bases unmatched: 15. The CDR3 covers 15 residues. CDR3 region: CASRLNLRTGRALHF. The CDR3 DNA follows: TGTGCCAGCAGACTTAATCTCAGGACAGGGAGGGCCCTCCACTTT.

A few counts support this clonotype. CDR3 bases: TGTGCCACAGGGACCGCGAATATAGATACGCAGTATTTT. Translated, it gives CATGTANIDTQYF. The rearrangement links TRBV19 to TRBJ2-3; either TRBD1 or TRBD2 may supply D (5 bases each). The CDR3 is made up of 13 amino acids. Germline lookup yields CDR1 LNHDA and CDR2 SQIVND (reference sequence). Trimming took off 10 bases at V and 5 bases at J, with 16 bases between the two ends.

Ten or more counts support this clonotype. This chain joins TRBV5-1 and TRBJ2-1; 11 positions agree with TRBD2. Trimming at V came to 1 base and at J to 8 bases, leaving 5 bases not matched to a gene. Germline lookup yields CDR1 SGHRS and CDR2 YFSETQ. There are 15 residues in the CDR3. CDR3 protein: CASSLTGTSGDEQFF. DNA of the CDR3: TGCGCCAGCAGCTTGACCGGGACTAGCGGTGATGAGCAGTTCTTC.

This clonotype was observed at least ten times. The V and J genes are TRBV28 and TRBJ2-2; 8 nucleotides align to TRBD2. The germline V gene has CDR1 MDHEN and CDR2 SYDVKM. V was pared by 5 bases and J by 5 bases, with 16 bases of the junction left unmatched. The CDR3 totals 18 residues. The CDR3 loop is CASSDLQSREGGTGELFF. The CDR3 DNA reads as TGTGCCAGCAGTGACCTACAAAGCCGGGAGGGAGGAACCGGGGAGCTGTTTTTT.

This clonotype was seen only a few times. The chain couples TRBV27 to TRBJ1-4; D is possibly TRBD1 (5 bases). Trimming pared 4 bases from V and 8 bases from J, leaving 17 bases between. From germline, CDR1 is MNHEY and CDR2 SMNVEV (reference sequence). The CDR3 sequence is 15 residues long. CDR3 amino acids: CASSSSWRGREKLFF. The CDR3 nucleotides are TGTGCCAGCAGTTCATCTTGGAGGGGACGGGAAAAACTGTTTTTT. The variable domain in full, completed from reference TRBV27 and TRBJ1-4, reads EAQVTQNPRYLITVTGKKLTVTCSQNMNHEYMSWYRQDPGLGLRQIYYSMNVEVTDKGDVPEGYKVSRKEKRNFPLILESPSPNQTSLYFCASSSSWRGREKLFFGSGTQLSVL.

This clonotype occurred a few times. The CDR3 sequence: CASSAREGEQFF. The CDR3 DNA is TGTGCCAGTAGTGCCCGGGAGGGCGAGCAGTTCTTC. V is TRBV19 and J is TRBJ2-1; 8 bases line up with TRBD2. CDR1 LNHDA and CDR2 SQIVND come from the germline V gene (reference sequence). This CDR3 region has 12 residues. Losses at the gene ends were 5 bases for V and 10 bases for J; bases not matched to a gene: 4.

This clonotype has a count of ten or more. The rearrangement uses TRBV24-1 and TRBJ2-3, with unresolved D. This CDR3 has 15 residues. Trimming pared 3 bases from V and 0 bases from J, leaving 9 bases between. Germline CDR1 and CDR2: KGHDR and SFDVKD. CDR3 in DNA: TGTGCCACCAGTGATCAGAGAACTAGCACAGATACGCAGTATTTT. This sequence encodes CATSDQRTSTDTQYF.